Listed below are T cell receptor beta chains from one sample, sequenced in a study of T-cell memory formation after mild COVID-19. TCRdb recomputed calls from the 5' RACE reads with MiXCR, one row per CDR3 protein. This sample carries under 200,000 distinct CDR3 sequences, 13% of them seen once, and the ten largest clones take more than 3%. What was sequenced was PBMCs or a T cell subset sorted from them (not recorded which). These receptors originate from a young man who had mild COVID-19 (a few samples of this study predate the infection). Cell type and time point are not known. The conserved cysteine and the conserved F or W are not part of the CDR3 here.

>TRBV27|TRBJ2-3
ARSFGDTQY
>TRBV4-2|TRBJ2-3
ASSQDSGRDTQY
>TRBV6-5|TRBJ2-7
ASGLGTVTYEQY
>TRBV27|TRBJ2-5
ASAPNQGLETQY
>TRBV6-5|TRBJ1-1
ASSYRSAGATEAF
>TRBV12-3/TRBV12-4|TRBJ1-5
ASSLSHQPQH
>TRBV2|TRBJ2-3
ASRSPGTGIDTQY
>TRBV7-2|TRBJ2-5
ASSLALSTAGVTQY
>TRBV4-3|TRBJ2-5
ASSQEGTSPGGTQY
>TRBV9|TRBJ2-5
ASSERGGFEETQY
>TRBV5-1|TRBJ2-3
ASSGGTSGFTDTQY
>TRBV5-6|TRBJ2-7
ASSLASEQY
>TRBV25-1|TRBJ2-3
ASSDLGGGSTDTQY
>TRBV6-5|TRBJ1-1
ASSPRDRGNTEAF
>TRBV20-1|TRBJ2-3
SAPSSLAGDTQY
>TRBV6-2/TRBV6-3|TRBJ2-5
ASRATGGETQY
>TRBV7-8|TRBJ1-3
ASSLNLRGNTIY
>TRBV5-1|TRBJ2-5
ASSPEGGGETQY
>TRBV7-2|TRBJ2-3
ASSLTLPDTQY
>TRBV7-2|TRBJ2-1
ASSFAAGKYNEQF
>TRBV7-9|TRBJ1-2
ASSPPVYQPPGGGVYT
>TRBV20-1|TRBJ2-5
SAMGGETQY
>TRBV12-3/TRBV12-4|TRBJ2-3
ASSPAGTDTQY
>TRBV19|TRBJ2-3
ASTVAAGTQY
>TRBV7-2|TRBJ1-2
ASSPRQGAGYT
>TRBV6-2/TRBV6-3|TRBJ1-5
ASSPAGDWDWH
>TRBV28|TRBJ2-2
ASRMNTGELF
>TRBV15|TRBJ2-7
ATSRDVGAEEQY
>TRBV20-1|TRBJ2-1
SAAPLGGVVAAEQF
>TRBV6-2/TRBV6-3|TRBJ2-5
ASRVSGAETQY
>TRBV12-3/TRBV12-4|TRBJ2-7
ASSPGTGNEQY
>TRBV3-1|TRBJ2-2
ASSQLRGSGELF
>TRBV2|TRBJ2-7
ASIPQGTSYEQY
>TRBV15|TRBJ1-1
ATSKDRDSEAF
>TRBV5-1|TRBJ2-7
ASSSSAGTLSYEQY
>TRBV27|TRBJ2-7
ASTHGYEQY
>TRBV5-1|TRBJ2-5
ASSTTGAETQY
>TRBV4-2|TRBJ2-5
ASSQGLDGGTQY
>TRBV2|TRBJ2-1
ASTKGGNSYNEQF
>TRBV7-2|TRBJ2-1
ASAGGSYNEQF
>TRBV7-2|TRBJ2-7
ASSLRGGHPNEQY
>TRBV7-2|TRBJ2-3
ASSLEERGTSGWDTQY
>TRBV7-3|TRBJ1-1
ASSPRQGALGEAF
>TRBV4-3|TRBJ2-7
ASSQDWGTGEPYEQY
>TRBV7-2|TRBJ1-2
ASSEVSGPFGYT
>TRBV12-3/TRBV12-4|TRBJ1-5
ASSTGTGGSGNQPQH
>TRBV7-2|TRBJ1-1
ASSSQGVNTEAF
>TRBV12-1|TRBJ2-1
ASSFSGLLDSYNEQF
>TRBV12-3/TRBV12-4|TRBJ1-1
ASSFWGTEAF
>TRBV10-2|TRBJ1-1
ASISGRGAEAF
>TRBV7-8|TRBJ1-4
ASSFRGRFAGNEKLF